The T cell receptor (beta chain) described here comes from a study of T cells after yellow fever vaccination (dated by TCRdb to about 2019). Some background on the complete study: The SMART-Seq v4 Ultra Low Input RNA kit was used to prepare libraries from fractions with low cell numbers. To follow T-cell clones before and after primary and booster YFV17D yellow fever vaccination, bulk TCR alpha and beta repertoires were sequenced over time. Two healthy male donors, one aged 18 to 30 and one aged 30 to 39 years, were included in the cohort. Blood was collected at multiple timepoints before and after primary and secondary immunization, and bulk PBMC replicates and cell subsets were isolated. Summary of the overall study and its limitations: Most clones expanded after primary vaccination (around 96% of CD4 and 88% of CD8) were re-detected after the booster, suggesting that broad memory maintenance occurred. FACS-sorted repertoires could contain abundant contaminating clonotypes from the bulk population, so computational filtering was required. A small share of clonotypes occurred in both CD4 and CD8 compartments, likely arising from convergent recombination. Compared with the primary T-cell response, the secondary T-cell response was weaker but faster, peaking on day 5 rather than day 15. Because only a couple of donors were included in the study, the extent to which the findings can be generalized is limited.

At the junction V is shortened by 4 bases and J by 7 bases, with 14 bases in between. Based on the germline V gene (reference sequence), the CDR1 and CDR2 sequences are SEHNR and FQNEAQ. Reading from cysteine to phenylalanine, the CDR3 counts 15 amino acids. This entry keeps only the CDR3 DNA: 45 bases, framed from base 1. The treatment or condition label corresponds to: live attenuated yellow fever vaccine strain. Two biological replicates of bulk PBMCs were collected at each blood-draw timepoint. PBMCs were isolated from peripheral blood using a standard Ficoll-Paque protocol. TriZol was used to extract RNA from bulk PBMCs, from CD4 and CD8 fractions, and from dextramer-positive and dextramer-negative fractions. In its sample, this clonotype was seen many times. Its specific antigen is unknown. No base quality information exists; no much larger clone differs at one position. Sequencing used an Illumina NovaSeq 6000. TCR cDNA was made using 5'RACE template switching, a step that added a universal primer site and unique molecular identifiers. cDNA synthesis was primed from both the TCR alpha and TCR beta constant segments. Library amplification used two PCR steps, and the second PCR step added sample barcodes and sequencing adapters. Libraries were sequenced on Illumina HiSeq 2500 (2x100 bp) or NovaSeq (2x150 bp). In the paper's pipeline: Reads were demultiplexed and collapsed into UMI consensus sequences with MIGEC, and V(D)J alignment was performed with MiXCR. Clonotypes responding to the vaccine were identified with edgeR on replicate PBMC samples, with the criteria of FDR below 0.01 and a log2 fold change above 5 up to day 15. Each bulk clonotype received a CD4 or CD8 identity based on whether the sequenced CD4 or CD8 repertoire contained that clonotype at higher abundance. TCRdb ran its own pipeline on the public reads, namely fastp trimming at Q25 and MiXCR clone calling, and kept in-frame beta chains. Rows are unified per CDR3 protein, each entry keeping the most common DNA and genes. TCRdb, rather than the study authors, made the V and J calls. Across this sample there are hundreds of thousands of distinct CDR3 sequences, with around 4% seen only once. The top ten clonotypes cover about 20% of the sample.

This sample comprised PBMCs, obtained on the day of the yellow fever booster vaccination. This sequence originates from a man between 18 and 29 years old who received the YFV17D yellow fever vaccine. Rearrangement joined TRBV7-9 to TRBJ1-6, with TRBD1 tentatively as D gene (6 bases match). The CDR3 protein: CASSSRQVSNSPLHF. The DNA is as follows: TGTGCCAGCAGCTCAAGACAGGTGTCGAATTCACCCCTCCACTTT.